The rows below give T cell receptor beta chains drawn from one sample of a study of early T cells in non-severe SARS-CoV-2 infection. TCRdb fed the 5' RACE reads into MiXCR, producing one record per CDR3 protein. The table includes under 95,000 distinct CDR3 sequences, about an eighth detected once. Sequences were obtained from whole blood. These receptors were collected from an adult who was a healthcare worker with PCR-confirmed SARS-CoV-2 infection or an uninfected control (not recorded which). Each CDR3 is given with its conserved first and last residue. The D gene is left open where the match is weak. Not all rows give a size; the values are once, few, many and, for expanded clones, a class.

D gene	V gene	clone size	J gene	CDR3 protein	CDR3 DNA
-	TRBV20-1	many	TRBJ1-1	CSARSTRTLEHTEAFF	TGCAGTGCTAGATCTACCCGGACACTAGAGCACACTGAAGCTTTCTTT
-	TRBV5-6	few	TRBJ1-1	CASSLGTAHTEAFF	TGTGCCAGCAGCTTAGGTACAGCTCACACTGAAGCTTTCTTT
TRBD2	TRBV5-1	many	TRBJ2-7	CASSSNSGRADEQYF	TGCGCCAGCAGCTCCAATAGCGGGAGGGCCGACGAGCAGTACTTC
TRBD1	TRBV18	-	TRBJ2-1	CASSPLRTGKNEQFF	TGTGCCAGCTCACCACTTCGGACAGGGAAGAATGAGCAGTTCTTC
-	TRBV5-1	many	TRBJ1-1	CASKDFLSSTEAFF	TGCGCCAGCAAAGACTTTCTTTCTAGCACTGAAGCTTTCTTT
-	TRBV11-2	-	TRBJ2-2	CASSLGAKPGRRTRTGELFF	TGTGCCAGCAGCTTAGGAGCAAAACCGGGACGGAGAACCCGAACCGGGGAGCTGTTTTTT
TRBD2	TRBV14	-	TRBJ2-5	CASSQPPLAGARKETQYF	TGTGCCAGCAGCCAACCCCCACTAGCGGGAGCTCGGAAAGAGACCCAGTACTTC
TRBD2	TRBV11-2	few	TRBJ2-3	CASSFSSGNPDTQYF	TGTGCCAGCAGCTTCAGTAGCGGGAACCCAGATACGCAGTATTTT
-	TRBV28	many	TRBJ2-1	CASSSPRRYNEQFF	TGTGCCAGCAGTTCTCCCCGCAGATACAATGAGCAGTTCTTC
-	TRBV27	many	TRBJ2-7	CASSFLPGRQLMSEQYF	TGTGCCAGCAGTTTCCTCCCCGGACGGCAGCTTATGTCCGAGCAGTACTTC
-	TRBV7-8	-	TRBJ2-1	CASSLGLAPNEQFF	TGTGCCAGCAGCTTAGGGTTAGCCCCCAATGAGCAGTTCTTC
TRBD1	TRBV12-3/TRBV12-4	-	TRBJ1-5	CASSLGRGPNQPQHF	TGTGCCAGCAGTTTAGGCAGGGGGCCTAATCAGCCCCAGCATTTT
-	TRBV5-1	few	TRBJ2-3	CASSLGVRSTDTQYF	TGCGCCAGCAGCTTGGGAGTCCGGTCCACAGATACGCAGTATTTT
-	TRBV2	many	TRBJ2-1	CASSLGRGNEQFF	TGTGCCAGCAGCCTGGGAAGGGGTAATGAGCAGTTCTTC
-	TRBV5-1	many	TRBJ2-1	CASSLLGGNNEQFF	TGCGCCAGCAGCTTGTTGGGTGGTAACAATGAGCAGTTCTTC
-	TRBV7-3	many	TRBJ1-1	CASSLFVDTEAFF	TGTGCCAGCAGCCTATTTGTGGACACTGAAGCTTTCTTT
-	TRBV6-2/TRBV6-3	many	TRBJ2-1	CASSSRVPEQFF	TGTGCCAGCAGTTCCAGGGTTCCTGAGCAGTTCTTC
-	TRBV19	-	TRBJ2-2	CASSIPRAPSNTGELFF	TGTGCCAGTAGTATTCCCAGGGCCCCATCGAACACCGGGGAGCTGTTTTTT
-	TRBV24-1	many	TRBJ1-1	CATRGSNTEAFF	TGTGCCACCAGAGGGTCGAACACTGAAGCTTTCTTT
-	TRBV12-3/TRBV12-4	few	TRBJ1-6	CASRRSSSYNSPLHF	TGTGCCTCTAGGCGCTCCTCGTCCTATAATTCACCCCTCCACTTT
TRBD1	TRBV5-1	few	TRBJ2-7	CASSLKGQGAYEQYF	TGCGCCAGCAGCTTGAAGGGCCAGGGGGCCTACGAGCAGTACTTC
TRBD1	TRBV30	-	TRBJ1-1	CAWSDRVPPEAFF	TGTGCCTGGAGCGACAGGGTCCCACCCGAAGCTTTCTTT
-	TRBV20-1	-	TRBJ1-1	CRPTGGGGNTEAFF	TGCAGACCTACCGGAGGGGGTGGGAACACTGAAGCTTTCTTT
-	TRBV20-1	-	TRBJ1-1	CSARSPIPMNTEAFF	TGCAGTGCTAGATCGCCCATCCCAATGAACACTGAAGCTTTCTTT
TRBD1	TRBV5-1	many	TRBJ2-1	CASSPGQGAYNEQFF	TGCGCCAGCAGCCCGGGACAGGGGGCCTACAATGAGCAGTTCTTC
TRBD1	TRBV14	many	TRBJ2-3	CASSPGQGRDTDTQYF	TGTGCCAGCAGCCCCGGACAGGGCCGGGACACAGATACGCAGTATTTT
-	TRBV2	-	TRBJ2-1	CASRRPSYNEQFF	TGTGCCAGCAGGAGGCCCTCCTACAATGAGCAGTTCTTC
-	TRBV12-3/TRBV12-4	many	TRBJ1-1	CASSLSGGTEAFF	TGTGCCAGCAGTTTAAGCGGGGGGACTGAAGCTTTCTTT
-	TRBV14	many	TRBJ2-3	CASSQVADTQYF	TGTGCCAGCAGCCAGGTGGCAGATACGCAGTATTTT
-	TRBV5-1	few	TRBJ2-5	CASSFLGLGEKETQYF	TGCGCCAGCAGCTTCCTAGGACTGGGGGAGAAAGAGACCCAGTACTTC
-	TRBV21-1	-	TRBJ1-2	CASIFTYGYTF	TGTGCCAGCATCTTTACCTATGGCTACACCTTC
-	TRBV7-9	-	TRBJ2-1	CASSLEETRPFF	TGTGCCAGCAGCTTAGAAGAGACTAGGCCGTTCTTC
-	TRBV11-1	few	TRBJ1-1	CASSSQLNTEAFF	TGTGCCAGCAGCTCGCAGCTGAACACTGAAGCTTTCTTT
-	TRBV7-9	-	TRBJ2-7	CASSLGPGSSYEQYF	TGTGCCAGCAGCTTGGGGCCTGGGAGCTCCTACGAGCAGTACTTC
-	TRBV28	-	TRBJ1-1	CASSLWGGNTEAFF	TGTGCCAGCAGTTTATGGGGAGGGAACACTGAAGCTTTCTTT
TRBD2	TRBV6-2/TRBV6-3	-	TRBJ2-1	CASSSRPGLADNEQFF	TGTGCCAGCAGTTCAAGACCGGGACTAGCGGACAATGAGCAGTTCTTC
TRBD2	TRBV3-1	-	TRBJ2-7	CASSQETSGGSSYEQYF	TGTGCCAGCAGCCAAGAGACTAGCGGGGGCAGCTCCTACGAGCAGTACTTC
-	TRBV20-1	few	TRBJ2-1	CSARGGALSYNEQFF	TGCAGTGCTAGAGGGGGGGCACTCTCCTACAATGAGCAGTTCTTC
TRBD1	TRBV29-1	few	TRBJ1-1	CSVTGSTEAFF	TGCAGCGTGACAGGGAGCACTGAAGCTTTCTTT
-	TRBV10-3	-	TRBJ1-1	CAISEWMGVNTEAFF	TGTGCCATCAGTGAATGGATGGGGGTGAACACTGAAGCTTTCTTT
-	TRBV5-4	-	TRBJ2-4	CASSPGLAKNIQYF	TGTGCCAGCAGCCCGGGGTTAGCCAAAAACATTCAGTACTTC